This TCR beta chain was identified during a study of blood T cell repertoires in COVID-19. About the research overall: T cells, B-cell-depleted T cells, or PBMCs supplied cDNA or gDNA.

Trimming cost V 4 bases and J 3 bases, with 9 bases left between them. The germline CDR1 and CDR2 sequences are MNHEY and SVGAGI. The length of the CDR3 is 14 residues. Seattle's cohort entered during active infection and was followed longitudinally. Original methodology: Quantification of nucleated cells was approximated via reference gene primer amplification. The assay was immunoSEQ multiplex PCR, and TCRdb's table has in-frame clones only and misses some. The DNA gave D and trimming, while V, J and clone size come from that table. The profile shows over 200,000 clones, 85% to 90% of them singletons.

The specimen was peripheral blood. The TCR comes from a man aged 45-65 years with COVID-19, enrolled during active disease. This chain joins TRBV6-5 and TRBJ2-2; possible D gene TRBD2, 6 bases. CDR3 in DNA: TGTGCCAGCAGTTGGGCTAGCGACACCGGGGAGCTGTTTTTT. Its protein is CASSWASDTGELFF.